One TCR beta chain is described in this entry. It lacks a known antigen. No much larger clone is present one base from it, and per-base qualities are unavailable. This sample is drawn from a study of CD4+ T cells in melanoma (dated by TCRdb to between 2021 and 2024). Some background on the complete study: The study investigated neoantigen-specific CD4+ T cells in human melanoma. The paper as a whole reports these results and caveats: Neoantigen-specific CD4+ T cells were reported to be correlated with the function of CD8+ T cells, macrophages and B cells. Diverse differentiation states were reported to be shown by neoantigen-specific CD4+ T cells in melanoma.

V loses 5 bases, J loses 2 bases, and the germline ends lie 3 bases apart. From its cysteine to its phenylalanine, the CDR3 spans 11 amino acids. The read is trimmed to its CDR3 DNA, 33 bases read in frame from base 1. CDR1 and CDR2, looked up from the germline V gene, are SGHVS and FNYEAQ. Donors were patients with melanoma. Libraries came from the immunoSEQ multiplex PCR assay. TCRdb provides this immuneACCESS table in a form limited to in-frame rearrangements. Some clones are lacking; in checked studies, under half of them reflect an unresolved V gene, and why the rest are absent is not known. This sample holds more than 90,000 clones; approximately 92% were observed only once. The leading ten clones occupy roughly 3.1% of the sample.

The sequence is built from TRBV7-6 and TRBJ2-5, with the D gene too uncertain to name. This receptor was identified in a human donor with melanoma. What was sequenced was peripheral blood. CDR3 loop: CASSPQETQYF. The DNA is TGTGCCAGCAGCCCTCAAGAGACCCAGTACTTC.